In this sample, the clone carrying this T cell receptor beta chain turned up many times. The sample originates from a study of T-cell memory formation after mild COVID-19. Germline CDR1 and CDR2: SGHTA and FQGNSA. The CDR3 consists of 17 residues. V lost 1 base and J lost 0, with 13 bases in between. TCRdb itself ran the 5' RACE reads through MiXCR, one entry per CDR3 protein. The repertoire holds roughly 100,000 distinct CDR3 sequences, with roughly 12% as singletons. The chain combines TRBV7-2 with TRBJ1-5; D uncertain. Sample: PBMCs or a T cell subset sorted from them (not recorded which). The clonotype was recovered from an adult woman who had mild COVID-19 (a few samples of this study predate the infection). Cell type and time point are not known. The CDR3: CASSLGVDRYSNQPQHF. DNA for the CDR3: TGTGCCAGCAGCTTAGGAGTGGACCGTTATAGCAATCAGCCCCAGCATTTT.